These T cell receptor beta chains were read from a single sample in a study of cytomegalovirus exposure and HLA in healthy donors. Sequencing was performed with immunoSEQ multiplex PCR; in TCRdb, only in-frame clones are kept and a portion is missing. The sample consists of 150,000 or so clones, approximately 84% of them appearing once. Sequencing was carried out using PBMCs. The receptors come from a man in his thirties or forties in good health and CMV-seropositive. The CDR3 runs from the conserved cysteine through the conserved F or W. A D gene is named only where the DNA matches it firmly. Clone sizes are given selectively: once, few, many, or a class where the clone is expanded.

d_call j_call clone_size v_call cdr3_nt cdr3_aa
TRBD1 TRBJ1-6 - TRBV15 TGTGCCACCAGCGGATGGGACAGGGCCAGTTCACCCCTCCACTTT CATSGWDRASSPLHF
TRBD2 TRBJ2-7 - TRBV28 TGTGCCAGCAGGGGGACTAGCCTCTTTGATGAGCAGTACTTC CASRGTSLFDEQYF
TRBD2 TRBJ2-1 once TRBV4-1 TGCGCCAGCAGCCAAGGTAGCGGGAGCTCCTACAATGAGCAGTTCTTC CASSQGSGSSYNEQFF
TRBD1 TRBJ1-5 - TRBV7-8 TGTGCCAGCAGCGCGTCCGGGACAGGGACACGGCCCCAGCATTTT CASSASGTGTRPQHF
TRBD2 TRBJ2-7 few TRBV11-2 TGTGCCAGCAGCTCAAAAGCGGGAGGGTACGAGCAGTACTTC CASSSKAGGYEQYF
- TRBJ1-6 few TRBV5-1 TGCGCCAGCAGCCAGGTAGGGGGTAATTCACCCCTCCACTTT CASSQVGGNSPLHF
TRBD2 TRBJ2-5 few TRBV18 TGTGCCAGCTCACCTTATTCCAGCGGGGGTTACCAAGAGACCCAGTACTTC CASSPYSSGGYQETQYF
- TRBJ1-6 - TRBV12-1 TGTGCCAGCAGCTTTGGGGTCAGGGGGCTCTGTAATTCACCCCTCCACTTT CASSFGVRGLCNSPLHF
TRBD1 TRBJ1-6 - TRBV10-2 TGCGCCAGCAGTGAGCGGGACAGCGATAATTCACCCCTCCACTTT CASSERDSDNSPLHF
TRBD2 TRBJ2-3 - TRBV28 TGTGCCAGCAGTTGGGGGGGGGACGCAGATACGCAGTATTTT CASSWGGDADTQYF
- TRBJ2-7 - TRBV29-1 TGCAGCGTTGAGGGGCAGACCGACTACGAGCAGTACTTC CSVEGQTDYEQYF
TRBD2 TRBJ2-5 - TRBV2 TGTGCCAGCAGTGAAGAAAGCGGGAGCGTCGGGACCCAGTACTTC CASSEESGSVGTQYF
- TRBJ1-1 - TRBV18 TGTGCCAGCTCACCACCAATCGGCGGGGTCGTCGCTGAAGCTTTCTTT CASSPPIGGVVAEAFF
- TRBJ2-5 once TRBV29-1 TGCAGCGTTAACACGGGGAGCATGGAGACCCAGTACTTC CSVNTGSMETQYF
- TRBJ2-5 once TRBV5-4 TGTGCCAGCAGCTCAGGGGAGGAGACCCAGTACTTC CASSSGEETQYF
- TRBJ1-1 - TRBV28 TGTGCCAGCCTAAAAACAGCGGGAACTGAAGCTTTCTTT CASLKTAGTEAFF
TRBD1 TRBJ2-2 - TRBV2 TGTGCCAGCAGTGTGGGGGACAGGGTGGGCGGGGAGCTGTTTTTT CASSVGDRVGGELFF
- TRBJ2-2 - TRBV4-2 TGTGCCAGCAGCCAAGATCTCCAGCGGGCCCCCCATGGGGAGCTGTTTTTT CASSQDLQRAPHGELFF
- TRBJ1-6 - TRBV6-1 TGTGCCAGCAGTGCCCGGGGGGAGAAGCTTGATGGTTTT CASSARGEKLDGF
- TRBJ1-1 - TRBV28 TGTGCCAGCAGAACAGACAGTAGGAACACTGAAGCTTTCTTT CASRTDSRNTEAFF
- TRBJ1-1 few TRBV19 TGTGCCAGTAGTATCTACCAGAACACTGAAGCTTTCTTT CASSIYQNTEAFF
- TRBJ2-1 - TRBV9 TGTGCCAGCAGCGCACAAGGGGGTCGGGGCTCCTACAATGAGCAGTTCTTC CASSAQGGRGSYNEQFF
- TRBJ1-1 - TRBV28 TGTGCCAGCAGTTCTTATAAAGCTTTCTTT CASSSYKAFF
TRBD1 TRBJ1-5 - TRBV6-5 TGTGCCAGCAGTTACGGGGACAGTGGTCAGCCCCAGCATTTT CASSYGDSGQPQHF
- TRBJ1-1 - TRBV6-5 TGTGCCAGCAGTTACTCCCGGGGGGGGAACGCTGAAGCTTTCTTT CASSYSRGGNAEAFF
- TRBJ1-6 - TRBV2 TGTGCCAGCAGTGAAGTGGGAGGGAAAGGGTCACCCCTCCACTTT CASSEVGGKGSPLHF
- TRBJ2-3 - TRBV18 TGTGCCAGCTCACCAAGGGAGACAGATACGCAGTATTTT CASSPRETDTQYF
TRBD2 TRBJ2-5 - TRBV4-1 TGCGCCAGCAGCCTCACCGGGACTAGCGGCCCGGAGACCCAGTACTTC CASSLTGTSGPETQYF